Listed here are 27 T cell receptor beta chains from one sample, sequenced in a study of cytomegalovirus exposure and HLA in healthy donors. The study ran its PCR with 60 Vbeta and 13 Jbeta primers. Profiled with immunoSEQ multiplex PCR; TCRdb holds only in-frame clones, not every one. The data hold more than 95,000 clones, with just under 75% observed a single time. Specimen: PBMCs. These receptors were collected from a man in his fifties or sixties in good health and CMV-seropositive.

As for this clone: Sequence at one end of the junction differs from germline and may be a read error. CDR3 amino acids: CASSLVRAGEQFF. In DNA form, the CDR3 reads TGTGCTAGCAGCTTAGTCAGGGCCGGTGAGCAGTTCTTC. The V call is TRBV7-7, the J call TRBJ2-1; perhaps TRBD1 as D (5 bases). This CDR3 is 13 amino acids long. Germline V gene data show CDR1 as SSHAT and CDR2 as FNYEAQ (reference sequence).

The rearrangement uses TRBV5-1 and TRBJ2-7; a possible D gene is TRBD1 (6 bases). The germline V gene encodes CDR1 SGHRS and CDR2 YFSETQ. The CDR3 is 16 amino acids. V gave up 4 bases and J gave up 7 bases, with 24 bases separating them. The CDR3 DNA is TGCGCCAGCAGCAAGGATGGACAGCCGGAGGTACGTGAGCAGTACTTC. Its translation is CASSKDGQPEVREQYF.

V is TRBV5-1 and J is TRBJ1-2; TRBD1 might be the D (5 bases). Trimming took off 0 bases at V and 3 bases at J, with 12 bases between the two ends. CDR3 size: 15 residues. CDR1 is SGHRS and CDR2 is YFSETQ in the germline V gene. CDR3 DNA sequence: TGCGCCAGCAGCTTGGCCTCAGGGATGGACTATGGCTACACCTTC. It is translated as CASSLASGMDYGYTF. The complete variable domain, with remaining parts taken from reference TRBV5-1 and TRBJ1-2, reads KAGVTQTPRYLIKTRGQQVTLSCSPISGHRSVSWYQQTPGQGLQFLFEYFSETQRNKGNFPGRFSGRQFSNSRSEMNVSTLELGDSALYLCASSLASGMDYGYTFGSGTRLTVV.

This chain joins TRBV29-1 and TRBJ2-1; weak D call: TRBD1 (5 bases). CDR1 and CDR2 from the germline V gene are SQVTM and ANQGSEA. Trimming left V 3 bases short and J 10 bases short, with 10 bases between. The length of the CDR3 is 11 residues. The CDR3 coding sequence is TGCAGCGTTGACAGGGCCAAGGAGCAGTTCTTC. Translating gives CSVDRAKEQFF.

This chain connects TRBV13 to TRBJ2-7; TRBD1 matches 10 bases. With 5 bases clipped from V and 3 bases from J, the junction kept 7 bases outside the gene matches. This CDR3 contains 15 residues. Germline V gene data show CDR1 as PRHDT and CDR2 as FYEKMQ (reference sequence). The DNA of the CDR3 is TGTGCCAGCAGCCAGGGGGACAGGGGCCTCTACGAGCAGTACTTC. Its protein is CASSQGDRGLYEQYF.

The chain is built from TRBV10-2 and TRBJ2-5, with D tentatively TRBD2 (5 bases). V was shortened by 4 bases and J by 4 bases, with 10 bases between the two germline ends. The CDR3 runs to 13 residues. Germline values: CDR1 WSHSY, CDR2 SAAADI. The CDR3 DNA reads as TGCGCCAGCAGTGGGCTGGCGGGAGAGACCCAGTACTTC. Its translation: CASSGLAGETQYF.

The gene calls are TRBV21-1 and TRBJ1-5; the table's D call, TRBD1, was not checked against the DNA. TRBV21-1 is noted as a pseudogene. CDR3 length equals 17 residues. CDR3 DNA: TGTGCCAGCAGCTCCCGGGCGGAGAAAGGGGGAAAGGGGCCCCAGCATTTT. Its translation is CASSSRAEKGGKGPQHF.

This chain uses TRBV1 with TRBJ1-4. TRBV1 is shown as a pseudogene. The CDR3 covers 13 residues. In nucleotides, the CDR3 is TGCACCAGCAGCTCACGGGGGGTGGAAAAACTGTTTTTT. It specifies CTSSSRGVEKLFF.

This clone was seen once. The CDR3 DNA is TGCGCCAGCAGCGGGGGATGGACTAGCGGGGGGGACAATGAGCAGTTCTTC. Amino acid sequence: CASSGGWTSGGDNEQFF. The chain recombines TRBV5-1 with TRBJ2-1; TRBD2 agrees at 15 bases. The J segment lost 5 bases and the V segment lost 4 bases, leaving 7 bases of the junction unmatched. In germline, CDR1 is SGHRS, CDR2 YFSETQ. This CDR3 is built from 17 residues.

The chain uses TRBV6-1 and TRBJ2-5; 7 nucleotides agree with TRBD1. Germline CDR1 and CDR2: MNHNS and SASEGT. Trimming removed 6 bases from V and 6 bases from J; junction bases left unmatched: 13. CDR3 size: 15 residues. CDR3: CASSTGTANGKTQYF. CDR3 bases: TGTGCCAGCAGCACCGGGACAGCTAATGGGAAGACCCAGTACTTC.

The chain carries TRBV7-2 and TRBJ2-1, with 8 nucleotides matching TRBD2. Germline loops: CDR1 SGHTA, CDR2 FQGNSA. Germline trimming cut 5 bases from V and 9 bases from J; bases unmatched to any gene: 9. The CDR3 runs 14 residues. The CDR3 nucleotides are TGTGCCAGCAGCCCCTACGGGGGGGCAGGTGAGCAGTTCTTC. It codes for CASSPYGGAGEQFF.

Only one count was recorded for this clone. The chain carries TRBV15 and TRBJ2-1, with D possibly matching TRBD2 (5 bases). The CDR3 has 14 amino acids. CDR1 and CDR2 from the germline V gene are LNHNV and YYDKDF (reference sequence). V lost 0 bases to trimming and J lost 6 bases, with 9 bases between them. The CDR3 loop reads CATSRDLGGNEQFF. The CDR3 coding sequence is TGTGCCACCAGCAGAGATCTAGGAGGCAATGAGCAGTTCTTC.

The rearrangement links TRBV11-2 to TRBJ1-1, with D perhaps TRBD1 (5 bases). This CDR3 has 13 amino acids. V was shortened by 3 bases and J by 3 bases, with 8 bases between the two germline ends. Germline assignment: CDR1 SGHAT and CDR2 FQNNGV. The CDR3 nucleotides are TGTGCCAGCAGCTTTTCGGGGGACACTGAAGCTTTCTTT. Translated, it gives CASSFSGDTEAFF. The entire variable domain, with the rest obtained from reference TRBV11-2 and TRBJ1-1, is as follows: EAGVAQSPRYKIIEKRQSVAFWCNPISGHATLYWYQQILGQGPKLLIQFQNNGVVDDSQLPKDRFSAERLKGVDSTLKIQPAKLEDSAVYLCASSFSGDTEAFFGQGTRLTVV.

The chain is built from TRBV5-5 and TRBJ2-1, with D hard to call. Trimming took 0 bases from V and 5 from J, leaving 12 bases between them. The CDR3 is 15 amino acids. Germline V lookup: CDR1 SGHKS, CDR2 YYEKEE (reference sequence). CDR3: CASSLVLSRDNEQFF. The DNA of the CDR3 is TGTGCCAGCAGCTTGGTACTTTCCCGGGACAATGAGCAGTTCTTC.

The chain links TRBV30 to TRBJ1-2; possible D gene TRBD1, 6 bases. This CDR3 is built from 13 residues. Per germline, CDR1 GTSNPN and CDR2 SVGIG (reference sequence). The CDR3 DNA reads TGTGCTGGGGGTGGGGGCCTGCACTATGGCTACACCTTC. Encoded protein: CAGGGGLHYGYTF.

The CDR3 here is CASIPSANTGELFF. The DNA of the CDR3 is TGTGCCAGCATCCCTAGCGCGAACACCGGGGAGCTGTTTTTT. The chain combines TRBV7-9 with TRBJ2-2; TRBD2 might be the D (6 bases). V shed 7 bases and J shed 0 bases, with 9 bases lying between them. From germline, CDR1 is SEHNR and CDR2 FQNEAQ (reference sequence). The CDR3 has 14 residues.

This clone appeared once. This chain joins TRBV5-6 and TRBJ1-5; 7 bases map to TRBD1. Losses at the gene ends were 3 bases for V and 6 bases for J; bases not matched to a gene: 9. The CDR3 consists of 15 residues. Looked up from germline, CDR1 is SGHDT and CDR2 is YYEEEE. In DNA, the CDR3 is TGTGCCAGCAGCTGGGCAGGGGGACCTGGTCAGCCCCAGCATTTT. Translating it yields CASSWAGGPGQPQHF. Supplemented by reference TRBV5-6 and TRBJ1-5, the full variable domain reads DAGVTQSPTHLIKTRGQQVTLRCSPKSGHDTVSWYQQALGQGPQFIFQYYEEEERQRGNFPDRFSGHQFPNYSSELNVNALLLGDSALYLCASSWAGGPGQPQHFGDGTRLSIL.

The V call is TRBV28, the J call TRBJ2-1; the D gene is possibly TRBD2 (5 bases). Germline assignment: CDR1 MDHEN and CDR2 SYDVKM. The CDR3 sequence is 16 residues long. Trimming removed 3 bases from V and 3 bases from J, with 15 bases in between. CDR3 residues: CASSFSRGVGYNEQFF. CDR3 in DNA: TGTGCCAGCAGTTTCTCCCGGGGAGTGGGCTACAATGAGCAGTTCTTC.

The V gene is TRBV5-1, the J gene TRBJ1-5; D ambiguous. CDR3 length: 13 residues. V lost 0 bases, J lost 5 bases, and 6 bases lay in between. Germline values: CDR1 SGHRS, CDR2 YFSETQ. The CDR3 DNA follows: TGCGCCAGCAGCTTGGACCAGGATCAGCCCCAGCATTTT. Translation: CASSLDQDQPQHF.

This clone was found a few times. The chain joins TRBV5-6 to TRBJ2-3; the match to TRBD2 covers 12 bases. The CDR3 runs 16 residues. Trimming removed 4 bases from V and 0 bases from J; junction bases left unmatched: 3. Germline V gene sequence: CDR1 SGHDT, CDR2 YYEEEE. The CDR3 spells CASSGTSGLSTDTQYF. The CDR3 DNA reads as TGTGCCAGCAGCGGGACTAGCGGGCTAAGCACAGATACGCAGTATTTT.

The chain combines TRBV29-1 with TRBJ2-1; 7 bases are shared with TRBD2. CDR1 is SQVTM, CDR2 ANQGSEA, per germline. The V and J ends lost 4 bases and 0 bases, in that order; junction bases with no gene match: 12. The CDR3 is 17 amino acids. The CDR3 region has the DNA TGCAGCGTTGTAGGAGCGGGGACCTCTTACTCCTACAATGAGCAGTTCTTC. Residues: CSVVGAGTSYSYNEQFF.

The J gene is TRBJ2-1, the V gene TRBV5-6, with a weak D call TRBD1 (6 bases). The CDR3 runs 15 residues. Germline V CDR1 and CDR2: SGHDT, YYEEEE. V was pared by 4 bases and J by 0 bases, with 11 bases between. Here the CDR3 DNA reads TGTGCCAGCAGCGCGGACAGAATCTCCTACAATGAGCAGTTCTTC. Translating gives CASSADRISYNEQFF.

The V call is TRBV6-4, the J call TRBJ2-3; D possibly corresponds to TRBD1 (6 bases). Per germline, CDR1 MRHNA and CDR2 SNTAGT. CDR3 length equals 14 residues. Trimming left V 5 bases short and J 4 bases short, with 13 bases between. The CDR3 here is CASSQDSVADTQYF. The DNA of the CDR3 is TGTGCCAGCAGTCAGGACAGTGTAGCAGATACGCAGTATTTT.

This sequence joins TRBV28 and TRBJ1-1, with TRBD1 identical over 7 bases. This CDR3 is built from 12 residues. After removal of 6 bases from V and 8 bases from J, the junction contained 6 bases not matched to a gene. Germline V gene data show CDR1 as MDHEN and CDR2 as SYDVKM. CDR3 sequence: CASSTTGWEAFF. Written as DNA, the CDR3 is TGTGCCAGCAGCACGACAGGGTGGGAAGCTTTCTTT.

The J gene is TRBJ2-4, the V gene TRBV18; perhaps TRBD2 as D (5 bases). Germline-derived CDR1 and CDR2 are KGHSH and LQKENI. The length of the CDR3 is 12 residues. The germline V and J ends were trimmed by 5 bases and 7 bases, with 9 bases remaining between them. This CDR3 reads CASSFGGNIQYF. CDR3 DNA sequence: TGTGCCAGCTCATTTGGCGGGAACATTCAGTACTTC.

CDR3 bases: TGCAGCGTCCAGTCAGGCGGGGGCTACACCTTC. It codes for CSVQSGGGYTF. The rearrangement links TRBV29-1 to TRBJ1-2; D gene unclear. The V end lost 6 bases, the J end lost 8 bases, and 13 bases lay between the germline ends. This CDR3 is built from 11 residues. CDR1 SQVTM and CDR2 ANQGSEA come from the germline V gene. The full variable domain, with the rest looked up from reference TRBV29-1 and TRBJ1-2, is SAVISQKPSRDICQRGTSLTIQCQVDSQVTMMFWYRQQPGQSLTLIATANQGSEATYESGFVIDKFPISRPNLTFSTLTVSNMSPEDSSIYLCSVQSGGGYTFGSGTRLTVV.

The V call is TRBV5-1, the J call TRBJ2-7, with D perhaps matching TRBD2 (6 bases). Germline values: CDR1 SGHRS, CDR2 YFSETQ. This CDR3 has 16 amino acids. V was pared by 4 bases and J by 0 bases, with 17 bases between. CDR3 coding DNA: TGCGCCAGCAGCCAACAAGCCGGGAGAAGCTCCTACGAGCAGTACTTC. As protein: CASSQQAGRSSYEQYF.